This entry lists 27 T cell receptor beta chains sequenced from one sample in a study of blood T cell repertoires in COVID-19. Clones were read by immunoSEQ multiplex PCR, and TCRdb kept only the in-frame ones, dropping some. In the table there are 200,000 to 250,000 clones, about 82% of which are singletons. Input material: peripheral blood. The receptors were gathered from an older woman with COVID-19, enrolled during active disease.

The chain combines TRBV3-1 (or the pseudogene TRBV3-2) with TRBJ1-5; D ambiguous. This CDR3 is 14 amino acids long. CDR1 LGHDT and CDR2 YNNKEL come from the germline V gene (reference sequence). V was clipped by 4 bases and J by 2 bases, with 9 bases between them. The CDR3 sequence: CASSPRYGNQPQHF. The CDR3, as DNA: TGTGCCAGCAGCCCCCGCTACGGCAATCAGCCCCAGCATTTT.

J is TRBJ2-2 and V is TRBV5-1; the match to TRBD2 covers 12 bases. Trimming cost V 2 bases and J 1 base; bases outside gene matches: 6. Germline-derived CDR1 and CDR2 are SGHRS and YFSETQ. The CDR3 runs 18 residues. The CDR3 DNA reads TGCGCCAGCAGCTTACCTAGCGGGGGGGATTTGAACACCGGGGAGCTGTTTTTT. It specifies CASSLPSGGDLNTGELFF.

This chain links TRBV18 with TRBJ1-1; 10 bases agree with TRBD1. V lost 1 base to trimming and J lost 1 base; unmatched junction nucleotides: 9. The V gene's germline CDR1 is KGHSH and CDR2 LQKENI. CDR3 length: 18 amino acids. This CDR3 reads CASSPRVPGQGTNTEAFF. The CDR3 DNA is TGTGCCAGCTCACCACGGGTCCCGGGACAGGGGACGAACACTGAAGCTTTCTTT.

This clone has just one count. The rearrangement joins TRBV4-2 to TRBJ1-5, with unresolved D. Germline values: CDR1 LGHNA, CDR2 YNFKEQ. V was clipped by 4 bases and J by 5 bases, with 18 bases between them. The CDR3 sequence is 16 residues long. CDR3 protein: CASSREPIGEHQPQHF. CDR3 DNA sequence: TGTGCCAGCAGCCGCGAGCCGATCGGGGAACATCAGCCCCAGCATTTT.

This chain links TRBV5-1 with TRBJ2-1, with TRBD1 as a possible D gene (5 bases). V was cut by 0 bases and J by 2 bases, with 6 bases left in between. The germline gives CDR1 SGHRS, CDR2 YFSETQ. The CDR3 is 14 amino acids. The CDR3 loop reads CASSLARAYNEQFF. As DNA, the CDR3 is TGCGCCAGCAGCTTGGCCAGGGCCTACAATGAGCAGTTCTTC.

This chain uses TRBV14 with TRBJ1-3, with D possibly being TRBD1 (6 bases). V lost 2 bases to trimming and J lost 0 bases, with 8 bases between them. Germline V lookup: CDR1 SGHDN, CDR2 FVKESK. This CDR3 is built from 15 residues. The CDR3 coding sequence is TGTGCCAGCAGCCAAACAGGGAGCTCTGGAAACACCATATATTTT. Translating gives CASSQTGSSGNTIYF.

The V call is TRBV29-1, the J call TRBJ1-1; D remains ambiguous. The CDR3 has 11 amino acids. V lost 7 bases, J lost 1 base, and 7 bases lay in between. CDR1 and CDR2 from the germline V gene are SQVTM and ANQGSEA. This CDR3 is CSAATNTEAFF. CDR3 nucleotides: TGCAGCGCGGCTACGAACACTGAAGCTTTCTTT.

The rearrangement joins TRBV6-5 to TRBJ2-5; 7 bases match TRBD1. This CDR3 comprises 12 residues. V shed 9 bases and J 7 bases; nucleotides not matched to a gene: 8. CDR1 MNHEY and CDR2 SVGAGI come from the germline V gene. The CDR3, as DNA: TGTGCCAGTCTAGGGGACAGTGCGACCCAGTACTTC. Residues: CASLGDSATQYF.

J is TRBJ1-4 and V is TRBV7-2, with a tentative D call TRBD1 (5 bases). The CDR3 totals 14 residues. The germline CDR1 and CDR2 sequences are SGHTA and FQGNSA. V lost 5 bases, J lost 7 bases, and 14 bases lay in between. The CDR3 protein is CASSPLGGREKLFF. Here the CDR3 DNA reads TGTGCCAGCAGCCCCCTGGGGGGACGTGAAAAACTGTTTTTT. The whole variable domain, filled in from reference TRBV7-2 and TRBJ1-4, reads GAGVSQSPSNKVTEKGKDVELRCDPISGHTALYWYRQSLGQGLEFLIYFQGNSAPDKSGLPSDRFSAERTGGSVSTLTIQRTQQEDSAVYLCASSPLGGREKLFFGSGTQLSVL.

The genes are TRBV7-2 and TRBJ2-6; tentative D call: TRBD1 (6 bases). The V and J ends lost 8 bases and 0 bases respectively, with 11 bases between them. The CDR3 has 15 residues. Germline values: CDR1 SGHTA, CDR2 FQGNSA. CDR3 protein: CASGGYLSGANVLTF. Here the CDR3 DNA reads TGTGCCAGCGGGGGCTACCTCTCTGGGGCCAACGTCCTGACTTTC.

This chain links TRBV4-3 with TRBJ2-3; the match to TRBD1 covers 8 bases. CDR3 length: 17 residues. Germline V CDR1 and CDR2: LGHNA, YSLEER. V trimming: 3 bases; J trimming: 1 base; junction bases outside the gene matches: 9. The CDR3 is CASSQNAGGAGTDTQYF. DNA of the CDR3: TGCGCCAGCAGCCAGAACGCAGGGGGCGCTGGCACAGATACGCAGTATTTT.

The CDR3 nucleotides are TGTGCCAGCAGCTTAGCGCGATATTACAATGAGCAGTTCTTC. Amino acid sequence: CASSLARYYNEQFF. V is TRBV7-6 and J is TRBJ2-1; D ambiguous. The CDR3 is made up of 14 amino acids. V lost 0 bases to trimming and J lost 4 bases, with 7 bases between them. CDR1 SGHVS and CDR2 FNYEAQ come from the germline V gene.

V gene TRBV19 combines with J gene TRBJ2-7, with 8 bases that match TRBD2. CDR1 is LNHDA, CDR2 SQIVND, per germline (reference sequence). V lost 4 bases and J lost 2; bases outside the gene matches: 4. CDR3 length: 14 amino acids. The CDR3 DNA sequence: TGTGCCAGTAGTAGAACTAGCGGCCCCTACGAGCAGTACTTC. Translating gives CASSRTSGPYEQYF.

This clone has more than one count but fewer than ten. The chain carries TRBV4-1 and TRBJ2-7; D might be TRBD2 (6 bases). The germline V gene has CDR1 MGHRA and CDR2 YSYEKL. The V and J ends lost 0 bases and 0 bases respectively, with 12 bases between them. The CDR3 extends over 16 amino acids. This CDR3 reads CASSQEVGSPSYEQYF. CDR3 nucleotide sequence: TGCGCCAGCAGCCAAGAGGTCGGGAGCCCCTCCTACGAGCAGTACTTC.

V is TRBV3-1 (or the pseudogene TRBV3-2) and J is TRBJ1-2; TRBD1 aligns across 7 bases. The junction had 5 bases not matched to a gene; V was cut back by 0 bases and J by 4 bases. Germline-derived CDR1 and CDR2 are LGHDT and YNNKEL (reference sequence). This CDR3 spans 15 amino acids. CDR3 nucleotide sequence: TGTGCCAGCAGCCAAGATCTGGGACAGCGCTATGGCTACACCTTC. Protein sequence: CASSQDLGQRYGYTF.

V usage is TRBV18 and J usage is TRBJ2-7; 7 bases are a match to TRBD1. V lost 3 bases, J lost 5 bases, and 7 bases stayed unmatched. Germline-derived CDR1 and CDR2 are KGHSH and LQKENI. The CDR3 is 14 amino acids. The CDR3 sequence: CASSPLRGLHEQYF. CDR3 sequence (DNA): TGTGCCAGCTCACCTCTGAGGGGGCTGCACGAGCAGTACTTC.

V usage is TRBV5-1 and J usage is TRBJ1-3, with D unresolved. Trimming pared 2 bases from V and 0 bases from J, leaving 9 bases between. This CDR3 has 15 amino acids. Germline CDR1 and CDR2: SGHRS and YFSETQ. CDR3 coding DNA: TGCGCCAGCAGCTTTCTGGAGGGCTCTGGAAACACCATATATTTT. Encoded protein: CASSFLEGSGNTIYF.

The chain carries TRBV7-9 and TRBJ1-2; D is unresolved. The CDR3 extends over 12 amino acids. V was pared by 5 bases and J by 7 bases, with 11 bases between. Germline CDR1 is SEHNR and CDR2 is FQNEAQ (reference sequence). Written as DNA, the CDR3 is TGTGCCAGCAGCCCCCTATCACTTGGCTACACCTTC. Residues: CASSPLSLGYTF.

The chain couples TRBV10-3 to TRBJ2-1, with 10 bases identical to TRBD2. The V and J ends lost 8 bases and 2 bases, in that order; junction bases with no gene match: 6. Germline V gene lookup returns CDR1 ENHRY and CDR2 SYGVKD. The CDR3 is 15 amino acids. The CDR3 protein is CAISLAGDTYNEQFF. In DNA form, the CDR3 reads TGTGCCATCTCTCTAGCGGGAGACACCTACAATGAGCAGTTCTTC.

The rearrangement joins TRBV27 to TRBJ2-3; a weak D match, TRBD1 (5 bases). Germline V lookup: CDR1 MNHEY, CDR2 SMNVEV (reference sequence). The CDR3 covers 17 residues. With 2 bases removed from V and 0 bases from J, the gap between germline ends came to 15 bases. The CDR3 here is CASSLGALAISTDTQYF. In DNA, the CDR3 is TGTGCCAGCAGTTTAGGGGCACTCGCTATTAGCACAGATACGCAGTATTTT.

This sequence joins TRBV7-3 and TRBJ1-2, with 10 nucleotides matching TRBD1. V dropped 1 base and J dropped 5; count of bases not matched to a gene: 4. Germline loops: CDR1 SGHTA, CDR2 FQGTGA. The CDR3 length is 15 residues. The CDR3 here is CASSLNGQGVYGYTF. The CDR3 DNA follows: TGTGCCAGCAGCTTAAACGGACAGGGGGTGTATGGCTACACCTTC.

V usage is TRBV25-1 and J usage is TRBJ2-1, with TRBD2 as a possible D gene (7 bases). The CDR3 consists of 15 residues. Trimming stripped 0 bases from V and 6 bases from J, with 12 bases between. The germline gives CDR1 MGHDK, CDR2 SYGVNS. CDR3 DNA: TGTGCCAGCAGTGAATATATGGGGGGGCGCAATGAGCAGTTCTTC. It yields the protein CASSEYMGGRNEQFF.

The CDR3 sequence is CASSIGKGRRYEQYF. CDR3 DNA sequence: TGTGCCAGTAGTATTGGTAAGGGGAGGCGCTACGAGCAGTACTTC. This rearrangement joins TRBV19 to TRBJ2-7, with a tentative D call TRBD2 (6 bases). CDR1 LNHDA and CDR2 SQIVND come from the germline V gene (reference sequence). V lost 3 bases and J lost 3, with 15 bases in between. This CDR3 comprises 15 residues.

The V gene is TRBV7-9, the J gene TRBJ2-1; D is possibly TRBD2 (5 bases). The V end lost 1 base, the J end lost 7 bases, and 17 bases lay between the germline ends. The germline V gene has CDR1 SEHNR and CDR2 FQNEAQ (reference sequence). This CDR3 is 16 amino acids long. In DNA form, the CDR3 reads TGTGCCAGCAGCTTAGGCAGCGGAAATGTTAAGAATGAGCAGTTCTTC. Translation: CASSLGSGNVKNEQFF.

The gene calls are TRBV6-5 and TRBJ2-2; TRBD2 might be the D (6 bases). This CDR3 contains 15 residues. V was trimmed by 0 bases and J by 3 bases, leaving 8 bases between them. Germline-derived CDR1 and CDR2 are MNHEY and SVGAGI. This CDR3 reads CASSYSRGYTGELFF. CDR3 bases: TGTGCCAGCAGTTACTCACGGGGGTACACCGGGGAGCTGTTTTTT.

This chain connects TRBV14 to TRBJ1-2; D is perhaps TRBD1 (5 bases). The CDR3 is made up of 16 amino acids. The germline V and J ends were trimmed by 3 bases and 7 bases, with 21 bases remaining between them. Germline CDR1 is SGHDN and CDR2 is FVKESK. This CDR3 reads CASSQNRPSGISGYTF. In DNA form, the CDR3 reads TGTGCCAGCAGCCAGAACCGCCCCTCAGGGATCTCTGGCTACACCTTC.

The chain uses TRBV11-2 and TRBJ2-1; D perhaps matches TRBD1 (9 bases). The germline V gene encodes CDR1 SGHAT and CDR2 FQNNGV. This CDR3 has 19 amino acids. V was pared by 3 bases and J by 2 bases, with 23 bases between. CDR3 region: CASSLRTGVPAGAYNEQFF. CDR3 bases: TGTGCCAGCAGCTTGCGGACAGGGGTGCCAGCGGGGGCCTACAATGAGCAGTTCTTC.